This is a list of T cell receptor beta chains from one sample in a study of tumor-infiltrating lymphocytes in primary liver carcinoma. TCRdb re-called the multiplex PCR reads through MiXCR, storing one row per CDR3 protein. This sample has about 180,000 distinct CDR3 sequences; approximately 60% occur once, and the top ten carry 70% to 80%. The sequenced material came from peripheral blood. These receptors were obtained from a middle-aged man with primary liver carcinoma and hepatitis B virus infection. CDR3s include the opening cysteine and the closing phenylalanine or tryptophan. A D gene is named only where the DNA matches it firmly. Clone sizes are given selectively: once, few, many, or a class where the clone is expanded.

abundance: many; d_gene: TRBD1; v_gene: TRBV6-1; j_gene: TRBJ2-5; CDR3nt: TGTGCCAGCAGAAGGACAGGAGAAGAGACCCAGTACTTC; CDR3aa: CASRRTGEETQYF
abundance: many; d_gene: TRBD2; v_gene: TRBV11-2; j_gene: TRBJ2-1; CDR3nt: TGTGCCAGCAGCCCCGGGGGGGGCCCCACCAATGAGCAGTTCTTC; CDR3aa: CASSPGGGPTNEQFF
abundance: many; d_gene: TRBD2; v_gene: TRBV10-1; j_gene: TRBJ2-1; CDR3nt: TGCGCCAGCAGTGAGAGGTTGGGGGGCCTGACTAGCGGGACTATTAATGAGCAGTTCTTC; CDR3aa: CASSERLGGLTSGTINEQFF
abundance: -; d_gene: -; v_gene: TRBV11-2; j_gene: TRBJ2-7; CDR3nt: TGTGCCAGTAGCATAGATGAGACCGAAACCTACGAGCAGTACTTC; CDR3aa: CASSIDETETYEQYF
abundance: -; d_gene: -; v_gene: TRBV28; j_gene: TRBJ2-3; CDR3nt: TGTGCCAGCGCTCCGAGCACAGATACGCAGTATTTT; CDR3aa: CASAPSTDTQYF
abundance: -; d_gene: -; v_gene: TRBV14; j_gene: TRBJ2-7; CDR3nt: TGTGCCAGCAGCCAAGCGCATCTCGCGGCCGAGCAGTACTTC; CDR3aa: CASSQAHLAAEQYF
abundance: -; d_gene: -; v_gene: TRBV6-6; j_gene: TRBJ2-7; CDR3nt: TGTGCCTGCAGTTACGATCGGACGGGGGCCTACGAGCAGTACTTC; CDR3aa: CACSYDRTGAYEQYF
abundance: few; d_gene: -; v_gene: TRBV6-5; j_gene: TRBJ2-1; CDR3nt: TGTGCCAGCAGTCAATGGGGGGCAGGGGACAATGAGCAGTTCTTC; CDR3aa: CASSQWGAGDNEQFF
abundance: many; d_gene: TRBD2; v_gene: TRBV12-3/TRBV12-4; j_gene: TRBJ2-3; CDR3nt: TGTGCCAGCAGTCCCTCGCACACTAGCGGGAGTGAAGATACGCAGTATTTT; CDR3aa: CASSPSHTSGSEDTQYF
abundance: -; d_gene: -; v_gene: TRBV11-2; j_gene: TRBJ2-7; CDR3nt: TGTGCCAGCAGCTTACGGGCCCCGGGGTACAATGAGCAGTACTTC; CDR3aa: CASSLRAPGYNEQYF
abundance: few; d_gene: -; v_gene: TRBV12-3/TRBV12-4; j_gene: TRBJ2-5; CDR3nt: TGTGCCAGCAGCCCGGGGGAAGAGACCCAGTACTTC; CDR3aa: CASSPGEETQYF
abundance: many; d_gene: TRBD1; v_gene: TRBV11-2; j_gene: TRBJ2-1; CDR3nt: TGTGCCAGCAGCCCCGACAGGGGCCACTACAATGAGCAGTTCTTC; CDR3aa: CASSPDRGHYNEQFF
abundance: -; d_gene: -; v_gene: TRBV6-2/TRBV6-3; j_gene: TRBJ2-2; CDR3nt: TGTGCCAGCAGTTACGTGAGAACGAACACCGGGGAGCTGTTTTTT; CDR3aa: CASSYVRTNTGELFF
abundance: -; d_gene: -; v_gene: TRBV5-1; j_gene: TRBJ1-5; CDR3nt: TGCGCCAGCAGGTTGGACAGCAGTGATCAGCCCCAGCATTTT; CDR3aa: CASRLDSSDQPQHF
abundance: -; d_gene: -; v_gene: TRBV29-1; j_gene: TRBJ1-2; CDR3nt: TGCAGCGTTGAAACGCCCCGGGAGACTGGCTACACCTTC; CDR3aa: CSVETPRETGYTF
abundance: -; d_gene: TRBD2; v_gene: TRBV4-1; j_gene: TRBJ2-1; CDR3nt: TGCGCCAGCAGCCAACCCGGGGCTAGCGGTGACAATGAGCAGTTCTTC; CDR3aa: CASSQPGASGDNEQFF
abundance: -; d_gene: TRBD2; v_gene: TRBV14; j_gene: TRBJ2-5; CDR3nt: TGTGCCAGCAGCCAGCTAGCGGGAGCGTGGTACTTC; CDR3aa: CASSQLAGAWYF
abundance: -; d_gene: -; v_gene: TRBV30; j_gene: TRBJ2-7; CDR3nt: TGTGCCTGGAGTGTTCTAGGACATAGCTTCAGTGAGCAGTACTTC; CDR3aa: CAWSVLGHSFSEQYF
abundance: few; d_gene: -; v_gene: TRBV10-3; j_gene: TRBJ2-5; CDR3nt: TGTGCCATCGGGACGGGCCAAGAGACCCAGTACTTC; CDR3aa: CAIGTGQETQYF